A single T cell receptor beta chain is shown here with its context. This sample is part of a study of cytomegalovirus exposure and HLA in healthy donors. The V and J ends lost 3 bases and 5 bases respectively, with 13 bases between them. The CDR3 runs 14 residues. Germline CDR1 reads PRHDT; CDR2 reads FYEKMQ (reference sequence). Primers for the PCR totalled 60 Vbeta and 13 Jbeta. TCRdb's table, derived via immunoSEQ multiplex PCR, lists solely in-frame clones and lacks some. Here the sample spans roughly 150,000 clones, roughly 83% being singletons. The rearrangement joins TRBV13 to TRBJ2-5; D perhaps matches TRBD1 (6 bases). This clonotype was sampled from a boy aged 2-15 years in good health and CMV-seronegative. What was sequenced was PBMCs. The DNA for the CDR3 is TGTGCCAGCAGCTTGCGACAGGTCGGCGAGACCCAGTACTTC. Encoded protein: CASSLRQVGETQYF.